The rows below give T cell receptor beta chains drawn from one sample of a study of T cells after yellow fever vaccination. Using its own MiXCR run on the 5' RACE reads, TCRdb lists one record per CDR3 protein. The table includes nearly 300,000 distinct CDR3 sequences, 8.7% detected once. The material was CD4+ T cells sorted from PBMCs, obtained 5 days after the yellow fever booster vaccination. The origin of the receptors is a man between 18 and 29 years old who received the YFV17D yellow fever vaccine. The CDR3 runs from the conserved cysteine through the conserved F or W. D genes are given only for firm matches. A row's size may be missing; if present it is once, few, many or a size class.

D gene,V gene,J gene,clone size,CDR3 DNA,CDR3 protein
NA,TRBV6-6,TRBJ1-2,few,TGTGCCAGCAGTTACTCAGAAGGCCTCAACTATGGCTACACCTTC,CASSYSEGLNYGYTF
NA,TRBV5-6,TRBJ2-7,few,TGTGCCAGCAGCTTGGGGGGGGAGTCCTACGAGCAGTACTTC,CASSLGGESYEQYF
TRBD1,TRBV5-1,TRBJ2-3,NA,TGCGCCAGCAGCTTGAACTTAGGGGGCGATACGCAGTATTTT,CASSLNLGGDTQYF
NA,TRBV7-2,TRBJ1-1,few,TGTGCCAGCAGCTTTTCGCCGGGACGGACCACTGAAGCTTTCTTT,CASSFSPGRTTEAFF
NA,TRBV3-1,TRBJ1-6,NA,TGTGCCAGCAGCCTCGGCCGGACATCACCCCTCCACTTT,CASSLGRTSPLHF
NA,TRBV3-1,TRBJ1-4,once,TGTGCCAGCATCCAGACTGAGGGTGAAAAACTGTTTTTT,CASIQTEGEKLFF
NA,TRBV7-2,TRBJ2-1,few,TGTGCCAGCAGCTGGGACATTTATGAGCAGTTCTTC,CASSWDIYEQFF
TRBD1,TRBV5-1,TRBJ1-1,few,TGCGCCAGCAGCACGGACAGGGGGCTGACTGAAGCTTTCTTT,CASSTDRGLTEAFF
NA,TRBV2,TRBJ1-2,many,TGTGCCAGCAGAGTTAACTATGGCTACACCTTC,CASRVNYGYTF
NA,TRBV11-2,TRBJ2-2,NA,TGTGCCAGCAGCTCGCGGAACACCGGGGAGCTGTTTTTT,CASSSRNTGELFF
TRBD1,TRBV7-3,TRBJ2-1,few,TGTGCCAGCAGCGTACAGGGGGGCCTTACCGATGAGCAGTTCTTC,CASSVQGGLTDEQFF
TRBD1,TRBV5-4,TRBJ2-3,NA,TGTGCCACCGGACAGGGGGCGGTAGATACGCAGTATTTT,CATGQGAVDTQYF
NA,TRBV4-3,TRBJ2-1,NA,TGCGCCAGCAGCCAACAACTAGAATCCTACAATGAGCAGTTCTTC,CASSQQLESYNEQFF
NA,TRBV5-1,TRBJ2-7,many,TGCGCCAGCAGTTCGGACGGATACGAGCAGTACTTC,CASSSDGYEQYF
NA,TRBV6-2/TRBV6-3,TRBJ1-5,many,TGTGCCAGCAGTTACTTTGCAATCCGGCCCCAGCATTTT,CASSYFAIRPQHF
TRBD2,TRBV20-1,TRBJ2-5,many,TGCAGTGCTAGAGTGGGGGGGCAAGAGACCCAGTACTTC,CSARVGGQETQYF
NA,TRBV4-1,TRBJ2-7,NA,TGCGCCAGCAGCCAAGAGAGGACGGGGACGTCCTACGAGCAGTACTTC,CASSQERTGTSYEQYF
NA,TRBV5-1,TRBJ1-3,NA,TGCGCCAGCAGCTTGGTAGGGCCTGGAAACACCATATATTTT,CASSLVGPGNTIYF
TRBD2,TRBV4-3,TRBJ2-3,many,TGCGCCAGCAGCCCCGTTTCGGGAACTAGCGGGGTTAGGGGCACAGATACGCAGTATTTT,CASSPVSGTSGVRGTDTQYF
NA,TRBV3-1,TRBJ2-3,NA,TGTGCCAGCAGCCTGACCGTCACGGGCACAGATACGCAGTATTTT,CASSLTVTGTDTQYF
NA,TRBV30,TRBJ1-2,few,TGTGCCTGGAGCCTCGGGTACGACTATGGCTACACCTTC,CAWSLGYDYGYTF
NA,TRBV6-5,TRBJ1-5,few,TGTGCCAGCAGCGCGAGTCCAGACCAGCCCCAGCATTTT,CASSASPDQPQHF
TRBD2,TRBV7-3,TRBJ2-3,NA,TGTGCCAGCAGCTTACCCACGCTTAGCGGGGGGGCGGATACGCAGTATTTT,CASSLPTLSGGADTQYF
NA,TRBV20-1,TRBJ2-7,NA,TGCAGTGCTGGTGTGGGGTTGTACGAGCAGTACTTC,CSAGVGLYEQYF
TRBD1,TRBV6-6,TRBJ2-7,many,TGTGCCAGCAGTTACTCCCGGGACAGGGTCTCCTACGAGCAGTACTTC,CASSYSRDRVSYEQYF
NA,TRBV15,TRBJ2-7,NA,TGTGCCACCAGCAGAGTACAGGCGTCAGGGACATACGAGCAGTACTTC,CATSRVQASGTYEQYF
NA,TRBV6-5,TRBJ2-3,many,TGTGCCAGCAGTCCAGGACGAGATACGCAGTATTTT,CASSPGRDTQYF
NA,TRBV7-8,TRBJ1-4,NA,TGTGCCAGCAGCTTAGAGGGTTTTACTAATGAAAAACTGTTTTTT,CASSLEGFTNEKLFF
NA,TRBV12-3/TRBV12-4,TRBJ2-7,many,TGTGCCAGCAGTAAGACAGCCTCCTACGAGCAGTACTTC,CASSKTASYEQYF
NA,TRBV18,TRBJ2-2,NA,TGTGCCAGCTCACCAAACCAGCTCACCGGGGAGCTGTTTTTT,CASSPNQLTGELFF
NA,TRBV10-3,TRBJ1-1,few,TGTGCCATCAGTGAGAAAGGGAAGGCGAAAGCTTTCTTT,CAISEKGKAKAFF
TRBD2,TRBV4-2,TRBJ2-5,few,TGTGCCAGCAGCCCTCCGCGGGGGACCAAAGAGACCCAGTACTTC,CASSPPRGTKETQYF
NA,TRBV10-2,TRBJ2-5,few,TGCGCCAGCAGTGAGTCGAAGGGGACCCAGTGGACCCAGTACTTC,CASSESKGTQWTQYF
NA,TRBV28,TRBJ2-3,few,TGTGCCAGCAGAATTAGAGATACGCAGTATTTT,CASRIRDTQYF
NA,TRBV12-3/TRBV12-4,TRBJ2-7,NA,TGTGCCAGCTCGAAGGGGGACCCCAGCTCCTACGAGCAGTACTTC,CASSKGDPSSYEQYF
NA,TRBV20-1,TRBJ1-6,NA,TGCAGTGCTAGAGAGGACGGCCGGAATTCACCCCTCCACTTT,CSAREDGRNSPLHF
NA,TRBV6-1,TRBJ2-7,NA,TGTGCCAGCAGTGAAGGTAACGAGCAGTACTTC,CASSEGNEQYF
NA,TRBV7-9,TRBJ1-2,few,TGTGCCAGCAGCTTAGCCACACTGGGACATCCACTTAACACCTTC,CASSLATLGHPLNTF
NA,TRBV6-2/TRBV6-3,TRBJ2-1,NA,TGTGCCAGCGCAGGACAGAACAATGAGCAGTTCTTC,CASAGQNNEQFF
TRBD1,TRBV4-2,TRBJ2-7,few,TGTGCCAGCAGCCAAACCGGGACAGGGTTGTGGGAGCAGTACTTC,CASSQTGTGLWEQYF
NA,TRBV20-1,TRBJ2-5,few,TGCAGTGCTAGGGCCCCGGGGCAAGAGACCCAGTACTTC,CSARAPGQETQYF
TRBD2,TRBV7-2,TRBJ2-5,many,TGTGCCAGCACCCAAGGGCTAGCGGGGGTCTCGGAGACCCAGTACTTC,CASTQGLAGVSETQYF
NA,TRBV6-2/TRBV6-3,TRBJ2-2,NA,TGTGCCAGCGCCTTAAGGCAGAGCACCGGGGAGCTGTTTTTT,CASALRQSTGELFF
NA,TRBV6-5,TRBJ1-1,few,TGTGCCAGCAGTGACGGGTGGGCGATGAACACTGAAGCTTTCTTT,CASSDGWAMNTEAFF
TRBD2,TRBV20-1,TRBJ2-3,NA,TGCAGTGCTAGAGCGGGGGGTCCTAGCACAGATACGCAGTATTTT,CSARAGGPSTDTQYF
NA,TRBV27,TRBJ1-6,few,TGTGCCAGCAGTTTTTTGCGGGCGGCCTACCAAAATTCACCCCTCCACTTT,CASSFLRAAYQNSPLHF
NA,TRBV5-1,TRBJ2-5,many,TGCGCCAGCAGCTCCCCCGGGACCCAGTACTTC,CASSSPGTQYF
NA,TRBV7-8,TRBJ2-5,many,TGTGCCAGCAGGATTTCGGGGGAAGAGACCCAGTACTTC,CASRISGEETQYF
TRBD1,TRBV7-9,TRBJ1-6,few,TGTGCCGGACAGGGGGCCTATAATTCACCCCTCCACTTT,CAGQGAYNSPLHF